This T cell receptor (beta chain) was found in a study of T cell changes during pregnancy in multiple sclerosis. Clones were read by immunoSEQ multiplex PCR, and TCRdb kept only the in-frame ones, dropping some. The sample comprises roughly 42,000 clones, approximately 88% of which are singletons, and 0.55% to 0.6% rests with the top ten. The CDR3 totals 15 residues. The trim removed 8 bases at V and 5 bases at J, leaving 7 bases unmatched. Germline CDR1 reads MNHEY; CDR2 reads SVGAGI. The sequenced sample was CD4+ T cells from peripheral blood mononuclear cells, obtained in the first trimester of pregnancy. This TCR was sampled from a female donor with multiple sclerosis, enrolled in a pregnancy study. V and J are TRBV6-5 and TRBJ2-3; 13 nucleotides agree with TRBD2. The CDR3 DNA reads TGTGCCAGCTGTCCGGGACTAGCGGGAAAAGATACGCAGTATTTT. This sequence encodes CASCPGLAGKDTQYF.